The 2 T cell receptor beta chains listed next were all sequenced from one sample in a study of CD8+ T cells in alopecia areata. RNA extraction was followed by reverse transcription into cDNA, which acted as the sequencing template. Libraries were prepared by immunoSEQ multiplex PCR; TCRdb keeps only in-frame clonotypes and omits some of them. Among about 110,000 clones listed, almost 60% were seen once. Sequencing input: CD8+ T cells sorted from blood. These receptors originate from a human donor in good health.

J is TRBJ2-3 and V is TRBV5-1; D is undetermined. V lost 0 bases, J lost 1 base, and 15 bases lay in between. CDR3 size: 17 residues. Germline V gene data show CDR1 as SGHRS and CDR2 as YFSETQ. CDR3 sequence (DNA): TGCGCCAGCAGCTTGGAACCGTCCCAGCAGGGCACAGATACGCAGTATTTT. This codes for CASSLEPSQQGTDTQYF.

The chain has TRBV6-6 and TRBJ2-3; D might be TRBD2 (5 bases). The germline V and J ends were trimmed by 4 bases and 6 bases, with 11 bases remaining between them. Per the germline V gene, CDR1 is MNHNY and CDR2 is SVGAGI (reference sequence). The CDR3 has 13 amino acids. The CDR3 region is CASSFSRGDTQYF. DNA for the CDR3: TGTGCCAGCAGTTTCTCCCGCGGGGATACGCAGTATTTT.